These 22 T cell receptor beta chains originate from one sample sequenced in a study of graft-versus-host responses after intestinal transplantation. What these receptors recognize is not known. The method was immunoSEQ multiplex PCR; TCRdb's version includes in-frame clones alone and lacks a portion of them. The repertoire holds 30,000 to 40,000 clones, with approximately 93% as singletons. The specimen was unstimulated CD8+ T cells sorted from spleen or lymph node cells, collected before transplant. Receptor source: a human donor who was the organ donor for an intestinal transplant.

The V and J genes are TRBV28 and TRBJ2-1, with 7 nucleotides matching TRBD2. The CDR3 covers 12 residues. Germline lookup yields CDR1 MDHEN and CDR2 SYDVKM. Here the CDR3 DNA reads TGTACCGCGGGAGAATACTACAATGAGCAGTTCTTC. This gives the protein CTAGEYYNEQFF.

Notes on this clone: This is likely a read error, given that the CDR3 carries no conserved phenylalanine or tryptophan at its end. The DNA is left out, because the CDR3 cannot be placed on it with certainty; the CDR3 is given as TCRdb lists it. The chain recombines TRBV2 with TRBJ1-4; the table assigns TRBD1, which was not confirmed against the DNA. Germline V gives CDR1 SNHLY, CDR2 FYNNEI. The CDR3 has 14 amino acids, counting both end residues. CDR3 residues: CASSEAVDRKYSEI.

The V call is TRBV9, the J call TRBJ2-1; 9 bases agree with TRBD2. Unmatched junction bases numbered 7, after V lost 3 bases and J lost 6 bases. The germline gives CDR1 SGDLS, CDR2 YYNGEE. This CDR3 region has 15 residues. CDR3 amino acids: CASSATSGGINEQFF. The CDR3 nucleotides are TGTGCCAGCAGCGCGACTAGCGGCGGGATCAATGAGCAGTTCTTC.

The chain joins TRBV10-3 to TRBJ2-7, with no clear D. Trimming left V 4 bases short and J 2 bases short, with 12 bases between. Germline V CDR1 and CDR2: ENHRY, SYGVKD. The CDR3 is 14 amino acids. The CDR3 is CAISVDNVAYEQYF. The CDR3, as DNA: TGTGCCATCAGTGTTGATAACGTAGCCTACGAGCAGTACTTC.

The rearrangement uses TRBV23-1 and TRBJ2-5; no reliable D call. TRBV23-1 is an open reading frame, and its role is uncertain. V was shortened by 4 bases and J by 1 base, with 7 bases between the two germline ends. The CDR3 runs to 13 residues. The CDR3 loop is CASSLDCQETQYF. The CDR3 nucleotides read TGCGCCAGCAGTCTAGACTGCCAAGAGACCCAGTACTTC.

This chain joins TRBV9 and TRBJ1-2, with D possibly being TRBD1 (6 bases). Germline CDR1 SGDLS, CDR2 YYNGEE. The CDR3 extends over 15 amino acids. The V gene lost 3 bases and the J gene lost 4 bases, with 16 bases spanning the gap. The CDR3 spells CASSASEGVGYGYTF. The CDR3 nucleotides read TGTGCCAGCAGCGCAAGTGAGGGGGTGGGCTATGGCTACACCTTC. Together with reference TRBV9 and TRBJ1-2, the CDR3 gives the full variable domain: DSGVTQTPKHLITATGQRVTLRCSPRSGDLSVYWYQQSLDQGLQFLIQYYNGEERAKGNILERFSAQQFPDLHSELNLSSLELGDSALYFCASSASEGVGYGYTFGSGTRLTVV.

The chain carries TRBV29-1 and TRBJ1-1; 9 bases are shared with TRBD1. This CDR3 comprises 13 residues. Trimming removed 6 bases from V and 0 bases from J; junction bases left unmatched: 2. Looked up from germline, CDR1 is SQVTM and CDR2 is ANQGSEA. The CDR3 nucleotides read TGCAGCGTGGGGACAGGGATGAACACTGAAGCTTTCTTT. Its translation is CSVGTGMNTEAFF.

The chain has TRBV4-3 and TRBJ2-1, with 8 bases lining up with TRBD2. Trimming took 5 bases from V and 2 from J; bases not matched to a gene: 5. Germline CDR1 and CDR2: LGHNA and YSLEER. The length of the CDR3 is 15 residues. CDR3 loop: CASSDLSGTYNEQFF. The CDR3 bases are TGCGCCAGCAGCGACCTTAGCGGGACCTACAATGAGCAGTTCTTC.

This clone was picked up one time. The chain employs TRBV28 and TRBJ1-5; no definite D call. V was trimmed by 6 bases and J by 5 bases, leaving 11 bases between them. In germline, CDR1 is MDHEN, CDR2 SYDVKM. The CDR3 consists of 13 residues. This chain's CDR3 is CASSPTPYQPQHF. CDR3 DNA: TGTGCCAGCAGCCCGACCCCTTATCAGCCCCAGCATTTT.

This clone was seen a single time. The rearrangement links TRBV28 to TRBJ2-7; 7 bases map to TRBD1. Per the germline V gene, CDR1 is MDHEN and CDR2 is SYDVKM. The length of the CDR3 is 13 residues. V lost 6 bases to trimming and J lost 5 bases; unmatched junction nucleotides: 7. In nucleotides, the CDR3 is TGTGCCAGCAGACGACAGGGTCGGAACGAGCAGTACTTC. Its translation: CASRRQGRNEQYF.

In this sample, this clone turned up a few times. This chain joins TRBV30 and TRBJ2-1; the match to TRBD2 covers 9 bases. CDR3 length: 15 residues. Unmatched junction bases numbered 5, after V lost 4 bases and J lost 1 base. CDR1 and CDR2 from the germline V gene are GTSNPN and SVGIG (reference sequence). CDR3 nucleotides: TGTGCCTGGACTAGGGCGGGAGGGTCCTACAATGAGCAGTTCTTC. It encodes CAWTRAGGSYNEQFF.

The chain has TRBV7-9 and TRBJ2-1; D gene uncertain. V lost 0 bases and J 2 bases, leaving 5 bases between the germline ends. The CDR3 runs to 14 residues. Germline assignment: CDR1 SEHNR and CDR2 FQNEAQ (reference sequence). The CDR3 DNA sequence: TGTGCCAGCAGCTTAGCGGAGCCCTACAATGAGCAGTTCTTC. Translating gives CASSLAEPYNEQFF.

The rearrangement uses TRBV6-6 and TRBJ2-5; no clear D gene. Germline lookup yields CDR1 MNHNY and CDR2 SVGAGI (reference sequence). V shed 8 bases and J shed 5 bases, with 6 bases lying between them. This CDR3 contains 10 residues. The CDR3 loop reads CASAAETQYF. The CDR3 DNA reads TGTGCCAGCGCAGCGGAGACCCAGTACTTC.

V gene TRBV5-6 combines with J gene TRBJ2-7, with TRBD2 identical over 11 bases. The V and J ends lost 4 bases and 2 bases, in that order; junction bases with no gene match: 5. CDR1 and CDR2 (germline): SGHDT, YYEEEE. The CDR3 extends over 15 amino acids. The CDR3 is CASSQKLAGAYEQYF. DNA for the CDR3: TGTGCCAGCAGCCAGAAACTAGCGGGAGCCTACGAGCAGTACTTC.

This sequence joins TRBV4-3 and TRBJ1-2; weak D call: TRBD1 (5 bases). The germline CDR1 and CDR2 sequences are LGHNA and YSLEER. There are 13 residues in the CDR3. Trimming removed 5 bases at V and 4 bases at J, with 11 bases between. The CDR3 loop is CASSAGGIYGYTF. CDR3 DNA sequence: TGCGCCAGCAGCGCGGGGGGTATCTATGGCTACACCTTC.

This chain's CDR3 is CASSQGARGPIYNEQFF. The CDR3 DNA is TGCGCCAGCAGCCAGGGGGCACGGGGGCCAATCTACAATGAGCAGTTCTTC. The chain recombines TRBV4-3 with TRBJ2-1; either TRBD1 or TRBD2 may fit D (6 bases each). The length of the CDR3 is 17 residues. Germline V gene sequence: CDR1 LGHNA, CDR2 YSLEER. The V end lost 3 bases, the J end lost 3 bases, and 18 bases lay between the germline ends.

The CDR3 here is CASRPGDREGYTF. In DNA form, the CDR3 reads TGTGCCAGCAGGCCTGGGGACAGGGAAGGCTACACCTTC. The chain joins TRBV6-4 to TRBJ1-2; 9 nucleotides match TRBD1. This CDR3 region has 13 residues. Germline V gene lookup returns CDR1 MRHNA and CDR2 SNTAGT. V lost 6 bases to trimming and J lost 8 bases; unmatched junction nucleotides: 7.

This clone was seen only once. This chain connects TRBV27 to TRBJ1-1; weak D call: TRBD1 (6 bases). This CDR3 has 15 residues. Trimming stripped 2 bases from V and 0 bases from J, with 10 bases between. The germline V gene has CDR1 MNHEY and CDR2 SMNVEV (reference sequence). The DNA of the CDR3 is TGTGCCAGCAGTTTAGGACAGACGATGAACACTGAAGCTTTCTTT. Protein: CASSLGQTMNTEAFF.

The gene calls are TRBV27 and TRBJ1-2, with D possibly TRBD1 on 6 matching bases. The germline V gene encodes CDR1 MNHEY and CDR2 SMNVEV (reference sequence). The CDR3 has 18 residues. The germline V and J ends were trimmed by 2 bases and 6 bases, with 25 bases remaining between them. In DNA form, the CDR3 reads TGTGCCAGCAGTTTAGACTTCTTCCACAGGGAAGGGATAAATGGCTACACCTTC. It encodes CASSLDFFHREGINGYTF.

The chain couples TRBV7-6 to TRBJ2-7; 7 bases match TRBD2. This CDR3 has 14 amino acids. CDR1 and CDR2 (germline): SGHVS, FNYEAQ. V was clipped by 3 bases and J by 3 bases; unmatched bases: 5. The CDR3 region has the DNA TGTGCCAGCAGCTTCCTCTCGGGAGGCTACGAGCAGTACTTC. This translates into CASSFLSGGYEQYF.

The rearrangement joins TRBV28 to TRBJ1-4, with TRBD1 matching over 10 bases. In germline, CDR1 is MDHEN, CDR2 SYDVKM. J lost 4 bases, V lost 6 bases, and 8 bases had no gene match. CDR3 length: 16 amino acids. DNA for the CDR3: TGTGCCAGCAGGCAAAGACAGGGGGCCTATAATGAAAAACTGTTTTTT. The encoded protein is CASRQRQGAYNEKLFF.

The chain has TRBV19 and TRBJ1-1; no clear D. The CDR3 runs 13 residues. The V gene lost 4 bases and the J gene lost 1 base, with 7 bases spanning the gap. CDR1 and CDR2 (germline): LNHDA, SQIVND (reference sequence). The CDR3 region has the DNA TGTGCCAGTAGTAGTCCAGGGAACACTGAAGCTTTCTTT. Encoded protein: CASSSPGNTEAFF.